The next 32 T cell receptor beta chains were all read from a single sample in a study of B cell selection in AIRE deficiency. Conventional CD4 T cells were sorted as CD4+CD127+ cells. The method was immunoSEQ multiplex PCR; TCRdb's version includes in-frame clones alone and lacks a portion of them. The data show tens of thousands of clones, roughly 97% seen once. Sequencing input: conventional CD4+ T cells sorted from PBMCs. These TCRs come from a human donor with AIRE deficiency.

This chain uses TRBV10-3 with TRBJ2-5; D is perhaps TRBD2 (6 bases). The CDR3 totals 13 residues. Per the germline V gene, CDR1 is ENHRY and CDR2 is SYGVKD. Trimming shortened V by 10 bases and J by 5 bases, and 17 bases separated the two germline ends. The CDR3 spells CATTWLAWETQYF. For the CDR3, the DNA is TGTGCCACGACCTGGCTAGCGTGGGAGACCCAGTACTTC.

There are a few counts of this clone. In DNA, the CDR3 is TGTGCCAGCAGTGAGCCCTGGGGACAGGGGGACTCCTACGAGCAGTACTTC. Translated, it gives CASSEPWGQGDSYEQYF. V is TRBV6-1 and J is TRBJ2-7, with 11 positions matching TRBD1. The J segment lost 0 bases and the V segment lost 3 bases, leaving 7 bases of the junction unmatched. Germline CDR1 reads MNHNS; CDR2 reads SASEGT. The CDR3 covers 17 residues.

This chain connects TRBV4-2 to TRBJ2-3; D remains unclear. Per the germline V gene, CDR1 is LGHNA and CDR2 is YNFKEQ. Trimming removed 1 base at V and 6 bases at J, with 14 bases between. The CDR3 sequence is 15 residues long. CDR3 in amino acids: CASSQVGDQADTQYF. As DNA, the CDR3 is TGTGCCAGCAGCCAAGTCGGCGACCAGGCGGATACGCAGTATTTT.

The V and J genes are TRBV7-2 and TRBJ2-5, with TRBD1 as a possible D gene (5 bases). Germline V CDR1 and CDR2: SGHTA, FQGNSA. Trimming removed 1 base from V and 5 bases from J, with 14 bases in between. This CDR3 has 15 amino acids. The CDR3 here is CASSLVGSKGETQYF. In DNA, the CDR3 is TGTGCCAGCAGCTTAGTCGGTTCAAAGGGGGAGACCCAGTACTTC.

V and J are TRBV5-4 and TRBJ1-6; a weak D match, TRBD1 (6 bases). The CDR3 runs to 16 residues. Germline CDR1 reads SGHNT; CDR2 reads YYREEE (reference sequence). The V gene lost 4 bases and the J gene lost 7 bases, with 18 bases spanning the gap. The CDR3, as DNA: TGTGCCAGCAGCCCCGGAGGGGGAGCGCGAAATTCACCCCTCCACTTT. Protein sequence: CASSPGGGARNSPLHF.

This clone was observed a handful of times. The rearrangement uses TRBV7-9 and TRBJ1-6; 8 nucleotides align to TRBD1. The V and J ends lost 3 bases and 10 bases, in that order; junction bases with no gene match: 8. The germline V gene has CDR1 SEHNR and CDR2 FQNEAQ (reference sequence). The CDR3 has 15 residues. The CDR3 DNA reads TGTGCCAGCAGCTTGGGGACAGGACCGGGGTCACCCCTCCACTTT. This codes for CASSLGTGPGSPLHF. The whole variable domain, filled in from reference TRBV7-9 and TRBJ1-6, reads DTGVSQNPRHKITKRGQNVTFRCDPISEHNRLYWYRQTLGQGPEFLTYFQNEAQLEKSRLLSDRFSAERPKGSFSTLEIQRTEQGDSAMYLCASSLGTGPGSPLHFGNGTRLTVT.

The rearrangement uses TRBV7-2 and TRBJ2-5; tentatively, D is TRBD2 (6 bases). The CDR3 length is 14 residues. Looked up from germline, CDR1 is SGHTA and CDR2 is FQGNSA. V shed 8 bases and J shed 5 bases, with 18 bases lying between them. The CDR3 protein is CASAPMAEGETQYF. For the CDR3, the DNA is TGTGCCAGCGCTCCTATGGCGGAGGGGGAGACCCAGTACTTC.

This chain connects TRBV29-1 to TRBJ1-4; no definite D call. V dropped 7 bases and J dropped 3 bases, with 12 bases sitting between them. Germline-derived CDR1 and CDR2 are SQVTM and ANQGSEA. The CDR3 has 13 amino acids. Here the CDR3 reads CSGAESSNEKLFF. In DNA, the CDR3 is TGCAGCGGGGCCGAGTCCTCTAATGAAAAACTGTTTTTT.

The chain joins TRBV5-1 to TRBJ1-1; D remains unclear. In germline, CDR1 is SGHRS, CDR2 YFSETQ. V was trimmed by 2 bases and J by 4 bases, leaving 12 bases between them. This CDR3 is built from 14 residues. The DNA for the CDR3 is TGCGCCAGCAGCTTCCAGGCGGGGAGCACTGAAGCTTTCTTT. It encodes CASSFQAGSTEAFF. The full variable domain, with the rest looked up from reference TRBV5-1 and TRBJ1-1, is KAGVTQTPRYLIKTRGQQVTLSCSPISGHRSVSWYQQTPGQGLQFLFEYFSETQRNKGNFPGRFSGRQFSNSRSEMNVSTLELGDSALYLCASSFQAGSTEAFFGQGTRLTVV.

V and J are TRBV15 and TRBJ1-6; D is unresolved. Germline CDR1 LNHNV, CDR2 YYDKDF (reference sequence). V shed 1 base and J shed 7 bases, with 14 bases lying between them. There are 16 residues in the CDR3. The CDR3 spells CATSRGLPGANSPLHF. The CDR3 DNA reads as TGTGCCACCAGCAGAGGTCTTCCGGGTGCCAATTCACCCCTCCACTTT. The full variable domain, in which reference TRBV15 and TRBJ1-6 provide the parts outside the CDR3, is DAMVIQNPRYQVTQFGKPVTLSCSQTLNHNVMYWYQQKSSQAPKLLFHYYDKDFNNEADTPDNFQSRRPNTSFCFLDIRSPGLGDTAMYLCATSRGLPGANSPLHFGNGTRLTVT.

The rearrangement uses TRBV4-1 and TRBJ2-2; D is unresolved. Trimming took off 1 base at V and 0 bases at J, with 15 bases between the two ends. Germline V gene sequence: CDR1 MGHRA, CDR2 YSYEKL. CDR3 size: 18 residues. The CDR3 loop reads CASSQGGTVSANTGELFF. CDR3 nucleotide sequence: TGCGCCAGCAGCCAAGGCGGAACGGTTTCGGCGAACACCGGGGAGCTGTTTTTT.

The V gene is TRBV6-5, the J gene TRBJ1-5; D unresolved. V was clipped by 6 bases and J by 8 bases, with 8 bases between them. This CDR3 is built from 11 residues. Looked up from germline, CDR1 is MNHEY and CDR2 is SVGAGI. CDR3: CASSPGEPQHF. For the CDR3, the DNA is TGTGCCAGCAGCCCGGGCGAGCCCCAGCATTTT.

A single count supports this clone. The chain recombines TRBV25-1 with TRBJ2-1; the match to TRBD2 covers 7 bases. The CDR3 is 11 residues long. J was trimmed by 9 bases and V by 11 bases; bases with no gene match: 7. CDR1 and CDR2 from the germline V gene are MGHDK and SYGVNS. This chain's CDR3 is CASGLVAEQFF. CDR3 in DNA: TGTGCCTCTGGACTAGTGGCTGAGCAGTTCTTC.

The rearrangement links TRBV18 to TRBJ1-4; 9 positions match TRBD1. Germline trimming cut 2 bases from V and 1 base from J; bases unmatched to any gene: 5. Germline loops: CDR1 KGHSH, CDR2 LQKENI. The CDR3 covers 17 residues. The CDR3 reads CASSPTGGSGTNEKLFF. Written as DNA, the CDR3 is TGTGCCAGCTCACCAACAGGGGGCTCGGGAACTAATGAAAAACTGTTTTTT.

The chain joins TRBV6-1 to TRBJ1-3; D not resolved. Between the trimmed V and J ends, which lost 2 bases and 0 bases, there was a span of 11 bases. The germline gives CDR1 MNHNS, CDR2 SASEGT. The CDR3 has 16 residues. The CDR3 spells CASSESWSLSGNTIYF. In nucleotides, the CDR3 is TGTGCCAGCAGTGAATCTTGGTCCCTCTCTGGAAACACCATATATTTT.

The rearrangement uses TRBV7-3 and TRBJ2-5; no reliable D call. The CDR3 consists of 14 residues. V shed 0 bases and J shed 1 base, with 6 bases lying between them. CDR1 and CDR2 (germline): SGHTA, FQGTGA. The CDR3 coding sequence is TGTGCCAGCAGCTTAACGGGATCCCAAGAGACCCAGTACTTC. Residues: CASSLTGSQETQYF.

The V call is TRBV15, the J call TRBJ1-3, with a weak D call TRBD1 (5 bases). V was trimmed by 0 bases and J by 0 bases, leaving 21 bases between them. Germline CDR1 is LNHNV and CDR2 is YYDKDF (reference sequence). The CDR3 covers 20 residues. The CDR3 region has the DNA TGTGCCACCAGCAGAGACACTCCGGGACGCCTTCGAACCTCTGGAAACACCATATATTTT. Translating gives CATSRDTPGRLRTSGNTIYF.

The chain combines TRBV2 with TRBJ1-3; 7 bases line up with TRBD1. Germline V gives CDR1 SNHLY, CDR2 FYNNEI. This CDR3 contains 15 residues. After removal of 4 bases from V and 6 bases from J, the junction contained 9 bases not matched to a gene. CDR3 coding DNA: TGTGCCAGCAGTGTCGGGCCGGGACAGCCAAACACCATATATTTT. Protein sequence: CASSVGPGQPNTIYF.

The chain employs TRBV7-8 and TRBJ2-7; D gene unclear. CDR1 and CDR2 from the germline V gene are SGHVS and FQNEAQ. V lost 1 base, J lost 0 bases, and 10 bases lay in between. CDR3 size: 15 residues. DNA of the CDR3: TGTGCCAGCAGCTTAGAGGCTGTAAGCTCCTACGAGCAGTACTTC. Translated: CASSLEAVSSYEQYF.

This clone has just one count. The V and J genes are TRBV7-2 and TRBJ1-2; weak D call: TRBD1 (5 bases). The germline V gene has CDR1 SGHTA and CDR2 FQGNSA. The CDR3 covers 13 residues. V lost 1 base, J lost 8 bases, and 11 bases lay in between. The CDR3 spells CASSLDPGTGYTF. CDR3 coding DNA: TGTGCCAGCAGCTTAGATCCGGGGACGGGCTACACCTTC.

This chain links TRBV5-5 with TRBJ2-7; 9 bases align to TRBD1. With V trimmed by 4 bases and J by 0 bases, 5 bases remained unmatched. Germline assignment: CDR1 SGHKS and CDR2 YYEKEE (reference sequence). The CDR3 has 15 residues. CDR3 protein: CASSDRTGASYEQYF. The CDR3 nucleotides are TGTGCCAGCAGCGATAGGACAGGGGCCTCCTACGAGCAGTACTTC.

The rearrangement uses TRBV2 and TRBJ1-4; 8 positions agree with TRBD1. The trim removed 1 base at V and 3 bases at J, leaving 1 base unmatched. Germline V gene lookup returns CDR1 SNHLY and CDR2 FYNNEI. The CDR3 is made up of 15 amino acids. The CDR3 loop is CASSEGQGPNEKLFF. The DNA for the CDR3 is TGTGCCAGCAGTGAAGGACAGGGGCCTAATGAAAAACTGTTTTTT.

V and J are TRBV15 and TRBJ1-1, with 7 bases that match TRBD1. Germline V gene data show CDR1 as LNHNV and CDR2 as YYDKDF (reference sequence). With V trimmed by 0 bases and J by 4 bases, 5 bases remained unmatched. The CDR3 sequence is 15 residues long. The CDR3 bases are TGTGCCACCAGCAGAGAAAAAGGGGGCTTCACTGAAGCTTTCTTT. Translated, it gives CATSREKGGFTEAFF.

The rearrangement uses TRBV19 and TRBJ2-3; TRBD2 aligns across 7 bases. Germline CDR1 LNHDA, CDR2 SQIVND (reference sequence). CDR3 length: 13 residues. Trimming at V came to 6 bases and at J to 2 bases, leaving 2 bases not matched to a gene. DNA of the CDR3: TGTGCCAGTAGGCGGGGGTACACAGATACGCAGTATTTT. Protein product: CASRRGYTDTQYF. Supplemented by reference TRBV19 and TRBJ2-3, the full variable domain reads DGGITQSPKYLFRKEGQNVTLSCEQNLNHDAMYWYRQDPGQGLRLIYYSQIVNDFQKGDIAEGYSVSREKKESFPLTVTSAQKNPTAFYLCASRRGYTDTQYFGPGTRLTVL.

The chain links TRBV30 to TRBJ2-5, with TRBD2 as a possible D gene (5 bases). In germline, CDR1 is GTSNPN, CDR2 SVGIG (reference sequence). V lost 1 base, J lost 4 bases, and 10 bases lay in between. This CDR3 has 13 residues. The chain's CDR3 is CAWSGGLRETQYF. The CDR3 region has the DNA TGTGCCTGGAGTGGAGGGCTCCGAGAGACCCAGTACTTC.

This rearrangement joins TRBV7-8 to TRBJ1-1; 9 positions agree with TRBD1. This CDR3 is 13 amino acids long. Trimming cost V 5 bases and J 10 bases; bases outside gene matches: 8. The germline V gene encodes CDR1 SGHVS and CDR2 FQNEAQ. CDR3 sequence (DNA): TGTGCCAGCAGCACCCGGGACAGGGTGGTAGCTTTCTTT. Translated: CASSTRDRVVAFF.

This rearrangement joins TRBV29-1 to TRBJ1-4, with a weak D call TRBD1 (6 bases). Trimming removed 4 bases at V and 8 bases at J, with 17 bases between. CDR3 length: 14 residues. Germline V gene data show CDR1 as SQVTM and CDR2 as ANQGSEA. The CDR3 DNA sequence: TGCAGCGTTGGATCTGTAGGGGGAAGCGAAAAACTGTTTTTT. Its translation: CSVGSVGGSEKLFF.

The rearrangement links TRBV13 to TRBJ1-3; D not certain. Germline V lookup: CDR1 PRHDT, CDR2 FYEKMQ (reference sequence). V lost 1 base and J lost 2, with 9 bases in between. CDR3 size: 15 residues. The CDR3 sequence: CASSLVAGAGNTIYF. The CDR3 nucleotides are TGTGCCAGCAGCTTAGTCGCCGGGGCTGGAAACACCATATATTTT.

The rearrangement joins TRBV30 to TRBJ1-5, with D possibly TRBD1 on 6 matching bases. This CDR3 has 15 residues. Germline V gene data show CDR1 as GTSNPN and CDR2 as SVGIG (reference sequence). V was pared by 0 bases and J by 1 base, with 10 bases between. CDR3 coding DNA: TGTGCCTGGAGTGTACCAGGGGTGAGCAATCAGCCCCAGCATTTT. The encoded protein is CAWSVPGVSNQPQHF.

The rearrangement uses TRBV28 and TRBJ2-5; tentatively, D is TRBD2 (5 bases). CDR1 is MDHEN, CDR2 SYDVKM, per germline. Trimming pared 5 bases from V and 1 base from J, leaving 8 bases between. The CDR3 consists of 13 residues. DNA of the CDR3: TGTGCCAGCAGTCGGGGTTTCCAAGAGACCCAGTACTTC. This codes for CASSRGFQETQYF.

This clone occurred once. The V call is TRBV7-8, the J call TRBJ2-7; weak D call: TRBD2 (6 bases). The germline gives CDR1 SGHVS, CDR2 FQNEAQ. The CDR3 has 19 amino acids. Trimming left V 4 bases short and J 2 bases short, with 27 bases between. The chain's CDR3 is CASSSLTVYPAGFPYEQYF. The CDR3 DNA is TGTGCCAGCAGCTCGCTGACCGTCTACCCGGCGGGATTTCCCTACGAGCAGTACTTC.

This clone was found once. V and J are TRBV4-2 and TRBJ1-2, with D unresolved. Germline-derived CDR1 and CDR2 are LGHNA and YNFKEQ. There are 16 residues in the CDR3. Trimming took off 0 bases at V and 0 bases at J, with 11 bases between the two ends. CDR3 DNA sequence: TGTGCCAGCAGCCAAGATTCTAGCCTAGCTAACTATGGCTACACCTTC. Translating it yields CASSQDSSLANYGYTF.